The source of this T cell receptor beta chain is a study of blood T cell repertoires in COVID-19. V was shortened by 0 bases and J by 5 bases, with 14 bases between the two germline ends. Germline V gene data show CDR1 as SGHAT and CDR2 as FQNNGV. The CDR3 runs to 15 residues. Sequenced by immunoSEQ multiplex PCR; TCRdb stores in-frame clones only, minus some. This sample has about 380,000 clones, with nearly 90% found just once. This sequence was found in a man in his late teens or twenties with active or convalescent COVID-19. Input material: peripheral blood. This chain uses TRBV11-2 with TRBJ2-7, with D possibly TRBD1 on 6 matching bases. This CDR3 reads CASSLDLRQVNEQYF. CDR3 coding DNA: TGTGCCAGCAGCTTAGATTTGAGACAGGTAAACGAGCAGTACTTC.